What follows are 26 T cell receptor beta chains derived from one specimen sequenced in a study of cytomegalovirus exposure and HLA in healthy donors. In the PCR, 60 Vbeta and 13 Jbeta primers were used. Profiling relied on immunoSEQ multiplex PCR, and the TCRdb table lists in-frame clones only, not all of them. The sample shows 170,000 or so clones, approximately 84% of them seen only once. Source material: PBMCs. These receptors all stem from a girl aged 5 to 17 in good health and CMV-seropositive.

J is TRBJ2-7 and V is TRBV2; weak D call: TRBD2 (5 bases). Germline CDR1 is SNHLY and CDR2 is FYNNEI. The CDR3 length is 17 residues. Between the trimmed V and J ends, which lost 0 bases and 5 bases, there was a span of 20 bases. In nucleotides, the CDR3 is TGTGCCAGCAGTGAAGCGCTTCAGGTAGGGCCCGGGGACGAGCAGTACTTC. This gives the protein CASSEALQVGPGDEQYF.

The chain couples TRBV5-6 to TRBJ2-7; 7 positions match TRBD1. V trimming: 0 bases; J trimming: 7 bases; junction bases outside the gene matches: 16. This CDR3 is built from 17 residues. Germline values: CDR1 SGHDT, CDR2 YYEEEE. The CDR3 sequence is CASSLASSWDSLGEQYF. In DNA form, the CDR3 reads TGTGCCAGCAGCTTGGCCTCATCGTGGGACAGCTTGGGGGAGCAGTACTTC.

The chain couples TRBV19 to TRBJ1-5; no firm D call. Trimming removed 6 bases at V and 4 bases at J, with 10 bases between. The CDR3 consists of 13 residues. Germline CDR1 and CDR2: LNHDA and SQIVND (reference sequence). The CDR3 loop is CASRLTQNQPQHF. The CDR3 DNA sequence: TGTGCCAGTAGGTTGACACAAAATCAGCCCCAGCATTTT.

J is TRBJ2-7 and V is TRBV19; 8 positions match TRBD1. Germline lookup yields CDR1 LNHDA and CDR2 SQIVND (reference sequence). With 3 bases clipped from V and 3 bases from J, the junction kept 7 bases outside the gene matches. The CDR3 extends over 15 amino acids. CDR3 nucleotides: TGTGCCAGTAGTATCGGGACAGGAGATTACTACGAGCAGTACTTC. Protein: CASSIGTGDYYEQYF.

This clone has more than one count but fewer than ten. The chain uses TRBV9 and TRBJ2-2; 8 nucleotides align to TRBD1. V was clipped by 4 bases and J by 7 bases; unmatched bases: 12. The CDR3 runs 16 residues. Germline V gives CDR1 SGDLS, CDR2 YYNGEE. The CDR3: CASSTGQGDMVGELFF. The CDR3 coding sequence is TGTGCCAGCAGCACCGGACAGGGAGATATGGTCGGGGAGCTGTTTTTT.

The CDR3 sequence is CASSTGTVTYEQYF. CDR3 nucleotides: TGTGCCAGCAGTACCGGGACAGTTACGTACGAGCAGTACTTC. The chain is built from TRBV6-5 and TRBJ2-7, with 7 positions matching TRBD1. V gave up 5 bases and J gave up 4 bases; unmatched junction bases: 8. From germline, CDR1 is MNHEY and CDR2 SVGAGI. The length of the CDR3 is 14 residues.

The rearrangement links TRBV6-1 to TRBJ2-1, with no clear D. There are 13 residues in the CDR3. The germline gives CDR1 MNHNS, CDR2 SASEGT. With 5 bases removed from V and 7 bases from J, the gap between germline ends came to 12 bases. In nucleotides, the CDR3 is TGTGCCAGCAGTCTTCGAGGTCCTAATGAGCAGTTCTTC. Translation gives CASSLRGPNEQFF.

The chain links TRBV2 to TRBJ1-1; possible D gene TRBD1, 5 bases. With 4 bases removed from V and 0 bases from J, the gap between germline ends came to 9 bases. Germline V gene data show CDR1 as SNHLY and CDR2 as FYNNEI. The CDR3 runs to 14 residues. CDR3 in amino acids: CASSGQRMNTEAFF. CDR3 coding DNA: TGTGCCAGCAGTGGACAGAGAATGAACACTGAAGCTTTCTTT.

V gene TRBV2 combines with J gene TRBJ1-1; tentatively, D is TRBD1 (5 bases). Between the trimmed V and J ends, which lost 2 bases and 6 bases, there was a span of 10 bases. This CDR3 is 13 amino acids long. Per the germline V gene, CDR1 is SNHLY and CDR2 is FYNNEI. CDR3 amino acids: CASSEFGGAEAFF. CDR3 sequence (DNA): TGTGCCAGCAGTGAATTCGGGGGGGCTGAAGCTTTCTTT.

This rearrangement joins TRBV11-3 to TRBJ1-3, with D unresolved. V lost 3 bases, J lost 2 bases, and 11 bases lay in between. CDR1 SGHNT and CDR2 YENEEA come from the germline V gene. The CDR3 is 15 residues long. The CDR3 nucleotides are TGTGCCAGCAGCTTCTCGAGGGATCCTGGAAACACCATATATTTT. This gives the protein CASSFSRDPGNTIYF.

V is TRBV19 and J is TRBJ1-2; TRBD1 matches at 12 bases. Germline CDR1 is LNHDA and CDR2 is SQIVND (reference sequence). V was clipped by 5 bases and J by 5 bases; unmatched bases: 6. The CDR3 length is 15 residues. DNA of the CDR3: TGTGCCAGTAGTTCCGGGACAGGGGGCGTTTATGGCTACACCTTC. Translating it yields CASSSGTGGVYGYTF.

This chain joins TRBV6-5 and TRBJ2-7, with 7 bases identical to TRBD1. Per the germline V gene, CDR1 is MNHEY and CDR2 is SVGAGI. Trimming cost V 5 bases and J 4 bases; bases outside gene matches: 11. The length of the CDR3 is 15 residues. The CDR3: CASSVNSGTAYEQYF. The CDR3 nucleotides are TGTGCCAGCAGTGTAAATTCCGGGACAGCTTACGAGCAGTACTTC.

CDR3 in DNA: TGTGCCAGCAGCTTAGGGTCGGGAATAGACGAGCAGTACTTC. It is translated as CASSLGSGIDEQYF. The chain couples TRBV7-9 to TRBJ2-7; D might be TRBD2 (5 bases). Germline CDR1 is SEHNR and CDR2 is FQNEAQ (reference sequence). CDR3 size: 14 residues. The germline V and J ends were trimmed by 1 base and 5 bases, with 12 bases remaining between them.

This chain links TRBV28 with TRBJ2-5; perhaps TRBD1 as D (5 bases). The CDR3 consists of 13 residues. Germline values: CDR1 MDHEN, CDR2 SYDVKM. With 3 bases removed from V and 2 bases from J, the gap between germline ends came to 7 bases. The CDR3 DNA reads TGTGCCAGCAGTTTGGACAAGCAAGAGACCCAGTACTTC. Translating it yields CASSLDKQETQYF. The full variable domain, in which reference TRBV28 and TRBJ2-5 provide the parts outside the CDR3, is DVKVTQSSRYLVKRTGEKVFLECVQDMDHENMFWYRQDPGLGLRLIYFSYDVKMKEKGDIPEGYSVSREKKERFSLILESASTNQTSMYLCASSLDKQETQYFGPGTRLLVL.

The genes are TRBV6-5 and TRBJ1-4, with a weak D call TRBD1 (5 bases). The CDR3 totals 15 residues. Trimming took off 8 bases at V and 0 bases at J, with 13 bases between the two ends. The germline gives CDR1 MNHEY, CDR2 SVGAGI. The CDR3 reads CASQGRQATNEKLFF. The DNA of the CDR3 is TGTGCCAGCCAGGGCAGACAAGCAACTAATGAAAAACTGTTTTTT.

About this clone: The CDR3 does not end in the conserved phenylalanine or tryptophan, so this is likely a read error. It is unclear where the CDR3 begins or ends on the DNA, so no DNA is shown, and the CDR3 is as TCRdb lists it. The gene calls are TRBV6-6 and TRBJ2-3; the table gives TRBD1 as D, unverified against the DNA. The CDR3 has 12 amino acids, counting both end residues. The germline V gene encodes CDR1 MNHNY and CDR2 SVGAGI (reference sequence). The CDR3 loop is CASSYSGQNVLC.

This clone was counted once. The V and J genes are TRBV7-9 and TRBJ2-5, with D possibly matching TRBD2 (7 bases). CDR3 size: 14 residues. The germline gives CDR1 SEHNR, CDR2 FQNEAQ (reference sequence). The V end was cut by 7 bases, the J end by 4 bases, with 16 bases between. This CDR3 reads CASNLGGRRETQYF. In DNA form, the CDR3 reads TGTGCCAGCAACTTGGGGGGGCGGCGAGAGACCCAGTACTTC. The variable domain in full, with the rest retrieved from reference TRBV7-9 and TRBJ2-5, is DTGVSQNPRHKITKRGQNVTFRCDPISEHNRLYWYRQTLGQGPEFLTYFQNEAQLEKSRLLSDRFSAERPKGSFSTLEIQRTEQGDSAMYLCASNLGGRRETQYFGPGTRLLVL.

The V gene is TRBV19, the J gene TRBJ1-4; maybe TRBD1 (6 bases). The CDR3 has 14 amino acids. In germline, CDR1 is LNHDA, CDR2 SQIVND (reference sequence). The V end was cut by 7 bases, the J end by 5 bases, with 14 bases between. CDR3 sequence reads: CASTFQGNNEKLFF. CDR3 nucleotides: TGTGCCAGTACTTTCCAGGGGAACAATGAAAAACTGTTTTTT.

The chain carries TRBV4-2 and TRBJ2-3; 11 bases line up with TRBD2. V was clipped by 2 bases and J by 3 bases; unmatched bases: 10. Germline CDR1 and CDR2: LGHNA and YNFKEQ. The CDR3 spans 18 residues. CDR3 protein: CASSQSGLAGLGTDTQYF. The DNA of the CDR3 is TGTGCCAGCAGCCAATCCGGACTAGCGGGCCTCGGGACAGATACGCAGTATTTT.

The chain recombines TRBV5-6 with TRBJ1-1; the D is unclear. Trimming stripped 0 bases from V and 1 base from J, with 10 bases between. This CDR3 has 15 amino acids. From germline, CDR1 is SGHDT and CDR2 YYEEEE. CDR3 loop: CASSLDWQANTEAFF. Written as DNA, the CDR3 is TGTGCCAGCAGCTTGGATTGGCAGGCGAACACTGAAGCTTTCTTT.

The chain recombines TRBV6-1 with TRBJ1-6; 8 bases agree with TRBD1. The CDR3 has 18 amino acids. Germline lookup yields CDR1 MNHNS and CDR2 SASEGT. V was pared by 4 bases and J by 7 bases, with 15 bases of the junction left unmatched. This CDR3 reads CASSAFSGTGVVNSPLHF. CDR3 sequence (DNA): TGTGCCAGCAGTGCCTTCTCAGGGACAGGTGTAGTCAATTCACCCCTCCACTTT.

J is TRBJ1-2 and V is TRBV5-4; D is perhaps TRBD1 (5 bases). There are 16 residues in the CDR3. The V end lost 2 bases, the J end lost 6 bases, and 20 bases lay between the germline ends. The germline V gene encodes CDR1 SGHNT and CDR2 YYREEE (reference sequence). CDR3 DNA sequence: TGTGCCAGCAGCTTTAAGCGGGCAGGGAGGTACGATGGCTACACCTTC. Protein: CASSFKRAGRYDGYTF.

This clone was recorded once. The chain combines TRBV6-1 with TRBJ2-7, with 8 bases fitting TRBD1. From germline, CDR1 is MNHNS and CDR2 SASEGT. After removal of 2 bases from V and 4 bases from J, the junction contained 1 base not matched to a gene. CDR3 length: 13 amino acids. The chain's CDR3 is CASSERQGYEQYF. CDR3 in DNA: TGTGCCAGCAGTGAACGACAGGGGTACGAGCAGTACTTC.

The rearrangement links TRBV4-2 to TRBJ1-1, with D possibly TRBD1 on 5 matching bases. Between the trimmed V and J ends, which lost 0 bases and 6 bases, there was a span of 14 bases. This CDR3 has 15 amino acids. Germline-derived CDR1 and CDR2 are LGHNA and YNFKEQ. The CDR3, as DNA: TGTGCCAGCAGCCAAGATTATGGAGGGACCGCTGAAGCTTTCTTT. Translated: CASSQDYGGTAEAFF.

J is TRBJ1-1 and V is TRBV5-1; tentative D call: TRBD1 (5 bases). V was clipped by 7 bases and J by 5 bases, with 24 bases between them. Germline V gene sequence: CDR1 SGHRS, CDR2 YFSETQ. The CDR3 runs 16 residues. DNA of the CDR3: TGCGCCAGCTCTCCGGGGGGGGAAGTAGCGGGAACTGAAGCTTTCTTT. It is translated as CASSPGGEVAGTEAFF.

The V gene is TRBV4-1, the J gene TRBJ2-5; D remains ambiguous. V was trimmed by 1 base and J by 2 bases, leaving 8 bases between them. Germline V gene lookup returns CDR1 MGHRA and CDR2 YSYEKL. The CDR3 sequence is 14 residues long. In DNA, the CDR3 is TGCGCCAGCAGCCAAGTTGGTCGGCAAGAGACCCAGTACTTC. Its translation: CASSQVGRQETQYF.